This T cell receptor beta chain was profiled in a study of T cell changes during pregnancy in multiple sclerosis (dated by TCRdb to between 2018 and 2021). General notes on the study: In women with multiple sclerosis, the researchers looked at how the T cell repertoire shifted as pregnancy progressed.

The library was obtained by the immunoSEQ multiplex PCR assay. The table comes from immuneACCESS by way of TCRdb, which keeps in-frame sequences with V and J called. Part of the clones is missing from these tables; in studies checked, under half for an unresolved V gene and the rest for unknown reasons. Present in this sample are around 50,000 clones, 91% of which were seen just once. Jointly, the top ten make up about 1% of the sample. This clone is a singleton in its sample. No antigen is known for it. Nothing much larger sits one base from this clone, and base qualities are not available. At the junction V is shortened by 5 bases and J by 6 bases; bases outside the gene matches: 0. CDR1 and CDR2 were assigned from the germline V gene (reference sequence) as LNHDA and SQIVND. The CDR3, cysteine through phenylalanine, is 12 amino acids long. CDR3 DNA is the only sequence kept; it has 36 bases, read in frame from the first base.

Recombination connected TRBV19 to TRBJ2-2, and 7 junction bases match TRBD1. Sequencing used peripheral blood, obtained after pregnancy. This TCR came from a female donor in good health, enrolled as a control in a pregnancy study. The DNA sequence is as follows: TGTGCCAGTAGTGGGACAGCCGGGGAGCTGTTTTTT. This encodes CASSGTAGELFF.